The 23 T cell receptor beta chains below all came from one sample that was sequenced in a study of cytomegalovirus exposure and HLA in healthy donors. Assay used: immunoSEQ multiplex PCR; TCRdb lists only in-frame clones, some missing. In the table there are tens of thousands of clones, roughly nine tenths of which are singletons. The sample consisted of PBMCs. The origin of the receptors is a woman aged 18-29 years in good health and CMV-seronegative.

V and J are TRBV7-9 and TRBJ1-4, with 9 bases matching TRBD1. The CDR3 is 18 residues long. Germline V gives CDR1 SEHNR, CDR2 FQNEAQ (reference sequence). V was clipped by 5 bases and J by 0 bases; unmatched bases: 10. The CDR3 nucleotides are TGTGCCAGCAGCCCTACCGGGACAGGGTATTCAACTAATGAAAAACTGTTTTTT. Translating gives CASSPTGTGYSTNEKLFF.

This clone was observed a single time. The CDR3 DNA follows: TGTGCCAGCAGCTTACTAGCGGGGGGCTGGGAGACCCAGTACTTC. It codes for CASSLLAGGWETQYF. V usage is TRBV11-2 and J usage is TRBJ2-5; TRBD2 matches 11 bases. This CDR3 comprises 15 residues. J lost 5 bases, V lost 2 bases, and 4 bases had no gene match. CDR1 and CDR2 (germline): SGHAT, FQNNGV.

V usage is TRBV28 and J usage is TRBJ1-3; D ambiguous. The germline V gene encodes CDR1 MDHEN and CDR2 SYDVKM. The CDR3 is 14 amino acids. V was cut by 7 bases and J by 2 bases, with 12 bases left in between. Here the CDR3 DNA reads TGTGCCAGCACTCGGTCTCCAACTGGAAACACCATATATTTT. Translation gives CASTRSPTGNTIYF.

This clone was picked up one time. V and J are TRBV18 and TRBJ2-1, with D tentatively TRBD2 (6 bases). The CDR3 loop spans 14 amino acids. Trimming took off 4 bases at V and 8 bases at J, with 15 bases between the two ends. CDR1 KGHSH and CDR2 LQKENI come from the germline V gene. CDR3 DNA: TGTGCCAGCTCACGAGGGACTCCCGAGGATGAGCAGTTCTTC. This translates into CASSRGTPEDEQFF.

The chain links TRBV6-5 to TRBJ2-7; 8 bases line up with TRBD2. The ends lost 4 bases at V and 4 bases at J; junction bases unmatched: 9. Germline CDR1 reads MNHEY; CDR2 reads SVGAGI. The CDR3 covers 15 residues. CDR3 protein: CASSLTAGGYYEQYF. The CDR3 bases are TGTGCCAGCAGTTTGACTGCGGGGGGTTATTACGAGCAGTACTTC.

The chain couples TRBV5-1 to TRBJ1-3, with 11 nucleotides matching TRBD1. The CDR3 has 18 residues. V gave up 4 bases and J gave up 3 bases; unmatched junction bases: 12. Germline V gene data show CDR1 as SGHRS and CDR2 as YFSETQ. The CDR3 loop is CASSTDPPGQGVGNTIYF. DNA of the CDR3: TGCGCCAGCAGCACCGACCCTCCGGGACAGGGGGTTGGAAACACCATATATTTT.

This chain links TRBV19 with TRBJ2-2; possible D gene TRBD1, 6 bases. Between the trimmed V and J ends, which lost 6 bases and 2 bases, there was a span of 10 bases. CDR1 LNHDA and CDR2 SQIVND come from the germline V gene (reference sequence). The CDR3 contains 14 residues. The CDR3 DNA reads as TGTGCCAGTAGGCGCAGGGGCAACACCGGGGAGCTGTTTTTT. Translation gives CASRRRGNTGELFF.

This clone was seen just once. This chain uses TRBV11-3 with TRBJ2-7; TRBD1 matches 9 bases. Trimming cost V 0 bases and J 5 bases; bases outside gene matches: 11. CDR1 is SGHNT, CDR2 YENEEA, per germline. The CDR3 loop spans 17 amino acids. This CDR3 is CASSLDYKGTGYNEQYF. CDR3 nucleotides: TGTGCCAGCAGCTTAGATTATAAAGGGACAGGGTACAACGAGCAGTACTTC.

The chain couples TRBV29-1 to TRBJ2-1, with 7 bases lining up with TRBD2. This CDR3 has 16 amino acids. CDR1 is SQVTM, CDR2 ANQGSEA, per germline. J was trimmed by 3 bases and V by 0 bases; bases with no gene match: 8. CDR3 nucleotide sequence: TGCAGCGTTGAAGACCCGGCCGCGGGAGACTACAATGAGCAGTTCTTC. Translated, it gives CSVEDPAAGDYNEQFF.

V gene TRBV5-6 combines with J gene TRBJ1-1, with D possibly matching TRBD1 (6 bases). V was clipped by 0 bases and J by 4 bases, with 7 bases between them. CDR3 length equals 13 residues. The germline V gene encodes CDR1 SGHDT and CDR2 YYEEEE. In DNA form, the CDR3 reads TGTGCCAGCAGCTTGGGGGGGCCCACTGAAGCTTTCTTT. Its protein is CASSLGGPTEAFF.

J is TRBJ1-1 and V is TRBV6-6; TRBD1 is a possible D gene (6 bases). This CDR3 spans 15 amino acids. Germline CDR1 and CDR2: MNHNY and SVGAGI (reference sequence). Trimming pared 6 bases from V and 1 base from J, leaving 15 bases between. The DNA of the CDR3 is TGTGCCAGCAGGCACGCAGGGGCTCAGAACACTGAAGCTTTCTTT. Encoded protein: CASRHAGAQNTEAFF.

The genes are TRBV2 and TRBJ1-1; maybe TRBD1 (6 bases). The germline V gene has CDR1 SNHLY and CDR2 FYNNEI. The CDR3 has 12 residues. Trimming removed 6 bases from V and 7 bases from J, with 12 bases in between. Here the CDR3 reads CASSPGAGEAFF. As DNA, the CDR3 is TGTGCCAGCAGCCCAGGGGCTGGTGAAGCTTTCTTT.

This sequence joins TRBV9 and TRBJ2-3; TRBD2 matches 12 bases. V was clipped by 3 bases and J by 6 bases; unmatched bases: 2. Per germline, CDR1 SGDLS and CDR2 YYNGEE. This CDR3 has 14 amino acids. CDR3 bases: TGTGCCAGCAGCGGGACTAGCGGGGACGATACGCAGTATTTT. Its translation is CASSGTSGDDTQYF.

This clone occurred a few times. V and J are TRBV6-1 and TRBJ2-2; 7 nucleotides align to TRBD1. J was trimmed by 6 bases and V by 6 bases; bases with no gene match: 4. Germline lookup yields CDR1 MNHNS and CDR2 SASEGT. This CDR3 contains 13 residues. The CDR3 coding sequence is TGTGCCAGCAGGGACAGGCAGGCCGGGGAGCTGTTTTTT. This sequence encodes CASRDRQAGELFF.

This clone was recorded once. The chain uses TRBV7-9 and TRBJ2-3; TRBD1 matches at 10 bases. Germline CDR1 reads SEHNR; CDR2 reads FQNEAQ (reference sequence). The V segment lost 4 bases and the J segment 13 bases; nucleotides outside the gene matches: 8. This CDR3 has 13 amino acids. CDR3 loop: CASSSLAGTGEYF. For the CDR3, the DNA is TGTGCCAGCAGCTCCCTAGCCGGGACAGGGGAGTATTTT.

This chain uses TRBV15 with TRBJ2-3, with D possibly TRBD2 on 5 matching bases. This CDR3 has 15 amino acids. V lost 3 bases and J 0 bases, leaving 10 bases between the germline ends. Germline-derived CDR1 and CDR2 are LNHNV and YYDKDF (reference sequence). The chain's CDR3 is CATSRRVTSTDTQYF. The CDR3 coding sequence is TGTGCCACCAGCAGGAGGGTGACTAGCACAGATACGCAGTATTTT. The entire variable domain, with the rest obtained from reference TRBV15 and TRBJ2-3, is as follows: DAMVIQNPRYQVTQFGKPVTLSCSQTLNHNVMYWYQQKSSQAPKLLFHYYDKDFNNEADTPDNFQSRRPNTSFCFLDIRSPGLGDTAMYLCATSRRVTSTDTQYFGPGTRLTVL.

This rearrangement joins TRBV11-2 to TRBJ2-1; the D gene is possibly TRBD2 (6 bases). The CDR3 is made up of 19 amino acids. Germline values: CDR1 SGHAT, CDR2 FQNNGV. Trimming took off 5 bases at V and 0 bases at J, with 23 bases between the two ends. This chain's CDR3 is CASSPWDSISLSSYNEQFF. In DNA form, the CDR3 reads TGTGCCAGCAGCCCCTGGGACTCCATTTCTTTGAGCTCCTACAATGAGCAGTTCTTC.

The DNA of the CDR3 is TGTGCCAGTAGTATTCAGGGGGCCCCCACCTACGAGCAGTACTTC. Translation: CASSIQGAPTYEQYF. The chain is built from TRBV19 and TRBJ2-7; 8 bases match TRBD1. Germline V CDR1 and CDR2: LNHDA, SQIVND (reference sequence). The junction had 6 bases not matched to a gene; V was cut back by 3 bases and J by 2 bases. The length of the CDR3 is 15 residues.

This CDR3 is CASSPPTSGSYHGELFF. CDR3 bases: TGTGCCAGCTCACCCCCGACTAGCGGGAGTTATCACGGGGAGCTGTTTTTT. The rearrangement uses TRBV18 and TRBJ2-2; 12 bases match TRBD2. The trim removed 3 bases at V and 7 bases at J, leaving 9 bases unmatched. The V gene's germline CDR1 is KGHSH and CDR2 LQKENI. The CDR3 is made up of 17 amino acids.

The rearrangement uses TRBV11-1 and TRBJ2-1; 9 nucleotides align to TRBD2. The trim removed 4 bases at V and 6 bases at J, leaving 16 bases unmatched. Per the germline V gene, CDR1 is SGHAT and CDR2 is FQDESV (reference sequence). CDR3 length equals 18 residues. This CDR3 reads CASSSPISGRRSSNEQFF. CDR3 sequence (DNA): TGTGCCAGCAGCTCCCCCATCAGCGGGAGGAGGTCTAGCAATGAGCAGTTCTTC. The whole variable domain, filled in from reference TRBV11-1 and TRBJ2-1, reads EAEVAQSPRYKITEKSQAVAFWCDPISGHATLYWYRQILGQGPELLVQFQDESVVDDSQLPKDRFSAERLKGVDSTLKIQPAELGDSAMYLCASSSPISGRRSSNEQFFGPGTRLTVL.

This clone was seen once. The V gene is TRBV2, the J gene TRBJ1-1; D is possibly TRBD1 (5 bases). V shed 11 bases and J shed 0 bases, with 19 bases lying between them. Germline V gene lookup returns CDR1 SNHLY and CDR2 FYNNEI. The CDR3 contains 15 residues. The CDR3 region has the DNA TGTGCCGGCGGGACTCAGGGTACCATGAACACTGAAGCTTTCTTT. Translation: CAGGTQGTMNTEAFF.

Regarding this clone: Germline is not matched at one junction end, which may reflect a read error. The chain recombines TRBV4-1 with TRBJ2-5; TRBD2 aligns across 8 bases. The germline V gene encodes CDR1 MGHRA and CDR2 YSYEKL. The CDR3 loop spans 18 amino acids. DNA of the CDR3: TGCGCCAGCAGCAAAGAAGTCCGGCCAGCGGGGGTTTTAGAGACCCAGTACTTC. Its translation is CASSKEVRPAGVLETQYF.

The chain has TRBV15 and TRBJ1-1; 9 bases map to TRBD1. Germline V CDR1 and CDR2: LNHNV, YYDKDF (reference sequence). This CDR3 comprises 14 residues. V trimming: 0 bases; J trimming: 7 bases; junction bases outside the gene matches: 3. This chain's CDR3 is CATSRDLGQGEAFF. The CDR3 nucleotides read TGTGCCACCAGCAGAGATCTGGGACAGGGTGAAGCTTTCTTT.